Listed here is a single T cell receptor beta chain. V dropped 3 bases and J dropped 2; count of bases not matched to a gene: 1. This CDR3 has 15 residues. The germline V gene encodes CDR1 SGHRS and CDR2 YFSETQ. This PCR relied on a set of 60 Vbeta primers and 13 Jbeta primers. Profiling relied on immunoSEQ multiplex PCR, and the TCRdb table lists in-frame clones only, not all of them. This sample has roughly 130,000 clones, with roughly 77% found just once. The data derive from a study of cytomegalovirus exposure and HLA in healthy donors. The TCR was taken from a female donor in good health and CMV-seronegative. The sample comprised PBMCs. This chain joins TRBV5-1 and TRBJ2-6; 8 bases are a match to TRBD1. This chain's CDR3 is CASSSGGAGANVLTF. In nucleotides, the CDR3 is TGCGCCAGCAGCTCAGGGGGCGCTGGGGCCAACGTCCTGACTTTC. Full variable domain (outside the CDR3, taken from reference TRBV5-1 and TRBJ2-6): KAGVTQTPRYLIKTRGQQVTLSCSPISGHRSVSWYQQTPGQGLQFLFEYFSETQRNKGNFPGRFSGRQFSNSRSEMNVSTLELGDSALYLCASSSGGAGANVLTFGAGSRLTVL.